These T cell receptor beta chains were read from a single sample in a study of CXCR3-negative and CXCR3-positive naive CD8 T cells. Following a re-call of the 5' RACE reads, TCRdb has one entry per CDR3 protein and lacks DNA. In total, the table holds about 98,000 distinct CDR3 sequences. The sequenced sample was naive CXCR3+ CD8+ T cells from blood. These receptors originate from a human donor in good health. Some clones in this sample may be carry-over from other donors' samples. The CDR3 runs from the conserved cysteine through the conserved F or W. A clone size is listed for some rows: how often the clone was seen (once, few, many), or a class if it is expanded.

cdr3_aa: CASSPETAYSNQPQHF; clone_size: .; j_call: TRBJ1-5; cdr3_length: 16; v_call: TRBV7-6
cdr3_aa: CASSQPPPGVARAVDTDTQYF; clone_size: .; j_call: TRBJ2-3; cdr3_length: 21; v_call: TRBV14
cdr3_aa: CASSSGLAGGLSGYEQYF; clone_size: .; j_call: TRBJ2-7; cdr3_length: 18; v_call: TRBV5-5
cdr3_aa: CASSWRRAAYEQYF; clone_size: .; j_call: TRBJ2-7; cdr3_length: 14; v_call: TRBV28
cdr3_aa: CASGSSFKGSGNTIYF; clone_size: .; j_call: TRBJ1-3; cdr3_length: 16; v_call: TRBV12-3/TRBV12-4
cdr3_aa: CASSPDRQLSTDTQYF; clone_size: .; j_call: TRBJ2-3; cdr3_length: 16; v_call: TRBV14
cdr3_aa: CNSRDNREGYGNTEAFF; clone_size: .; j_call: TRBJ1-1; cdr3_length: 17; v_call: TRBV20-1
cdr3_aa: CASSLEGPSEGYTF; clone_size: .; j_call: TRBJ1-2; cdr3_length: 14; v_call: TRBV13
cdr3_aa: CATGVGVRQYF; clone_size: .; j_call: TRBJ2-3; cdr3_length: 11; v_call: TRBV6-6
cdr3_aa: CASSFGTEDGYTF; clone_size: .; j_call: TRBJ1-2; cdr3_length: 13; v_call: TRBV7-9
cdr3_aa: CASSSTGGAGSPLHF; clone_size: medium-sized; j_call: TRBJ1-6; cdr3_length: 15; v_call: TRBV7-3
cdr3_aa: CASSPWDRQETQYF; clone_size: .; j_call: TRBJ2-5; cdr3_length: 14; v_call: TRBV4-1
cdr3_aa: CASSLRTEVYEQYF; clone_size: .; j_call: TRBJ2-7; cdr3_length: 14; v_call: TRBV28
cdr3_aa: CASSIAEYQETQYF; clone_size: .; j_call: TRBJ2-5; cdr3_length: 14; v_call: TRBV28
cdr3_aa: CASSYTSASGELFF; clone_size: medium-sized; j_call: TRBJ2-2; cdr3_length: 14; v_call: TRBV28
cdr3_aa: CSASPSYEQFF; clone_size: .; j_call: TRBJ2-1; cdr3_length: 11; v_call: TRBV20-1
cdr3_aa: CASSLSRGHSSYEQYF; clone_size: .; j_call: TRBJ2-7; cdr3_length: 16; v_call: TRBV7-2
cdr3_aa: CASSSGQVAYEQYF; clone_size: .; j_call: TRBJ2-7; cdr3_length: 14; v_call: TRBV5-6
cdr3_aa: CASSFSTVSGTDTQYF; clone_size: .; j_call: TRBJ2-3; cdr3_length: 16; v_call: TRBV27
cdr3_aa: CASSSTDITDTQYF; clone_size: .; j_call: TRBJ2-3; cdr3_length: 14; v_call: TRBV7-3
cdr3_aa: CASSLGQGRIYEQYF; clone_size: .; j_call: TRBJ2-7; cdr3_length: 15; v_call: TRBV5-5
cdr3_aa: CASRDGVRHEKLFF; clone_size: .; j_call: TRBJ1-4; cdr3_length: 14; v_call: TRBV28
cdr3_aa: CASSQRQLGAVVFLGNEQFF; clone_size: .; j_call: TRBJ2-1; cdr3_length: 20; v_call: TRBV3-1
cdr3_aa: CASNKGVAGRYNEQFF; clone_size: .; j_call: TRBJ2-1; cdr3_length: 16; v_call: TRBV6-2/TRBV6-3
cdr3_aa: CASSTDRGIGELFF; clone_size: .; j_call: TRBJ2-2; cdr3_length: 14; v_call: TRBV21-1
cdr3_aa: CASSSHGEAFF; clone_size: .; j_call: TRBJ1-1; cdr3_length: 11; v_call: TRBV27
cdr3_aa: CASSSRVQRGGVDEQFF; clone_size: .; j_call: TRBJ2-1; cdr3_length: 17; v_call: TRBV12-3/TRBV12-4
cdr3_aa: CASSLAPWTSGSGNEQFF; clone_size: .; j_call: TRBJ2-1; cdr3_length: 18; v_call: TRBV12-3/TRBV12-4
cdr3_aa: CASSHRQGEQYF; clone_size: .; j_call: TRBJ2-7; cdr3_length: 12; v_call: TRBV28
cdr3_aa: CSVDPGEETQYF; clone_size: .; j_call: TRBJ2-5; cdr3_length: 12; v_call: TRBV29-1
cdr3_aa: CASSKALRKTALSSYNEQLF; clone_size: .; j_call: TRBJ2-1; cdr3_length: 20; v_call: TRBV21-1
cdr3_aa: CASVIQGLLGTEAFF; clone_size: .; j_call: TRBJ1-1; cdr3_length: 15; v_call: TRBV28
cdr3_aa: CASSLAGWNEQFF; clone_size: .; j_call: TRBJ2-1; cdr3_length: 13; v_call: TRBV28
cdr3_aa: CASSPTAGAYNEQFF; clone_size: .; j_call: TRBJ2-1; cdr3_length: 15; v_call: TRBV28
cdr3_aa: CASQRTGTFYEQYF; clone_size: .; j_call: TRBJ2-7; cdr3_length: 14; v_call: TRBV28
cdr3_aa: CASGHSYGSYEQYF; clone_size: .; j_call: TRBJ2-7; cdr3_length: 14; v_call: TRBV28
cdr3_aa: CASSGATAYEQYF; clone_size: .; j_call: TRBJ2-7; cdr3_length: 13; v_call: TRBV6-2/TRBV6-3
cdr3_aa: CSTVDRLDTEAFF; clone_size: .; j_call: TRBJ1-1; cdr3_length: 13; v_call: TRBV29-1
cdr3_aa: CASSLGRASYEQYF; clone_size: .; j_call: TRBJ2-7; cdr3_length: 14; v_call: TRBV28
cdr3_aa: CASSLGTGSYQPQHF; clone_size: .; j_call: TRBJ1-5; cdr3_length: 15; v_call: TRBV28
cdr3_aa: CASSPFLGVNIQYF; clone_size: .; j_call: TRBJ2-4; cdr3_length: 14; v_call: TRBV13
cdr3_aa: CASSQEDLDNSPLHF; clone_size: .; j_call: TRBJ1-6; cdr3_length: 15; v_call: TRBV4-2
cdr3_aa: CASSQGGRRVIADTQYF; clone_size: .; j_call: TRBJ2-3; cdr3_length: 17; v_call: TRBV4-3
cdr3_aa: CASEGLDYGYTF; clone_size: .; j_call: TRBJ1-2; cdr3_length: 12; v_call: TRBV28
cdr3_aa: CSVSLLDEKLFF; clone_size: .; j_call: TRBJ1-4; cdr3_length: 12; v_call: TRBV29-1
cdr3_aa: CSARESGGADEQYF; clone_size: .; j_call: TRBJ2-7; cdr3_length: 14; v_call: TRBV20-1
cdr3_aa: CASSPLETQYF; clone_size: .; j_call: TRBJ2-5; cdr3_length: 11; v_call: TRBV7-2
cdr3_aa: CASSADSLNTEAFF; clone_size: .; j_call: TRBJ1-1; cdr3_length: 14; v_call: TRBV7-6
cdr3_aa: CASSLGAWELFF; clone_size: .; j_call: TRBJ2-2; cdr3_length: 12; v_call: TRBV7-8
cdr3_aa: CASSYYLEGEQYF; clone_size: .; j_call: TRBJ2-7; cdr3_length: 13; v_call: TRBV6-5
cdr3_aa: CASSLAPSQPQHF; clone_size: .; j_call: TRBJ1-5; cdr3_length: 13; v_call: TRBV12-3/TRBV12-4
cdr3_aa: CASSYSSTGNYGYTF; clone_size: .; j_call: TRBJ1-2; cdr3_length: 15; v_call: TRBV6-5
cdr3_aa: CPSEGQTYGYTF; clone_size: .; j_call: TRBJ1-2; cdr3_length: 12; v_call: TRBV11-2
cdr3_aa: CASQGSSYEQYF; clone_size: .; j_call: TRBJ2-7; cdr3_length: 12; v_call: TRBV28
cdr3_aa: CASSGGGSNTEAFF; clone_size: .; j_call: TRBJ1-1; cdr3_length: 14; v_call: TRBV2
cdr3_aa: CSARDLSENQPQHF; clone_size: .; j_call: TRBJ1-5; cdr3_length: 14; v_call: TRBV20-1
cdr3_aa: CASTEAPLAGGPGDTQYF; clone_size: .; j_call: TRBJ2-3; cdr3_length: 18; v_call: TRBV6-6
cdr3_aa: CAAGVARVNEQFF; clone_size: .; j_call: TRBJ2-1; cdr3_length: 13; v_call: TRBV6-6
cdr3_aa: CASSLGLAGEVEQYF; clone_size: .; j_call: TRBJ2-7; cdr3_length: 15; v_call: TRBV13
cdr3_aa: CSARDAHGGARFF; clone_size: .; j_call: TRBJ2-1; cdr3_length: 13; v_call: TRBV20-1